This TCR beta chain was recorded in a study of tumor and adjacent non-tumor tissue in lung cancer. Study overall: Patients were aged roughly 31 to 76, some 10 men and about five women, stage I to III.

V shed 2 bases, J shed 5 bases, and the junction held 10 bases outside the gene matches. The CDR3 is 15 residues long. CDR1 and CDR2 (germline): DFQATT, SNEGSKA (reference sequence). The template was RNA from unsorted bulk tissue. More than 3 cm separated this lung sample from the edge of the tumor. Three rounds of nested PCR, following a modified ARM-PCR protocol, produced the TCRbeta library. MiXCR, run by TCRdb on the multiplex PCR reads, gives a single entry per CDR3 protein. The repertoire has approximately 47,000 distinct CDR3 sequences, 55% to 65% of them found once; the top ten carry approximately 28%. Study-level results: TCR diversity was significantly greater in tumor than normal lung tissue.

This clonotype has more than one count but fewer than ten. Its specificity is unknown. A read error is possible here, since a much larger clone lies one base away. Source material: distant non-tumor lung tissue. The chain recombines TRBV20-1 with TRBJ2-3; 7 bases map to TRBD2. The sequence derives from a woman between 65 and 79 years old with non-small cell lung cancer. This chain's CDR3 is CSARTSVTGKDTQYF. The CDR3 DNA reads TGCAGTGCTAGAACTAGCGTGACGGGTAAAGATACGCAGTATTTT.